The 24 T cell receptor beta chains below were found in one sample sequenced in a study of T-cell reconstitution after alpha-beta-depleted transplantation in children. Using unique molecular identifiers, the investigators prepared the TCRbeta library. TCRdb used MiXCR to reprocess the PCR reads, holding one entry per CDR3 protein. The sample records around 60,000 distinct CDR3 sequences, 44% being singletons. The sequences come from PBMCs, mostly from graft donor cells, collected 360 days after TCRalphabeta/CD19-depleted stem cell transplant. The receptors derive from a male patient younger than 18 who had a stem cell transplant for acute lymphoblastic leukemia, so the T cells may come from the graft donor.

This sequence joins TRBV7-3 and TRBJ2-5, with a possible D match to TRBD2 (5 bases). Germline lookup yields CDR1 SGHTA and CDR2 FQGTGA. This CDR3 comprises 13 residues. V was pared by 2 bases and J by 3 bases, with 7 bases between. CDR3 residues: CASSLSGEETQYF. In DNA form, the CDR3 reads TGTGCCAGCAGCTTATCCGGGGAAGAGACCCAGTACTTC.

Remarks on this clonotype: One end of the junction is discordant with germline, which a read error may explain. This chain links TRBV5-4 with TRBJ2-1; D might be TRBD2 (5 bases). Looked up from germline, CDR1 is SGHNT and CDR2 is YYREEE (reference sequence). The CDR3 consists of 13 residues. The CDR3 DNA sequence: TGTGTCAGCAGCTCCCGGGGCTACAATGAGCAGTTCTTC. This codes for CVSSSRGYNEQFF.

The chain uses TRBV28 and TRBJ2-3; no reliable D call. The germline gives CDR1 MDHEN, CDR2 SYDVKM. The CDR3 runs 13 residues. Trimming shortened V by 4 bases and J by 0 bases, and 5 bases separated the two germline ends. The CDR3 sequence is CASSSDSTDTQYF. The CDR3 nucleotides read TGTGCCAGCAGTTCGGACAGCACAGATACGCAGTATTTT.

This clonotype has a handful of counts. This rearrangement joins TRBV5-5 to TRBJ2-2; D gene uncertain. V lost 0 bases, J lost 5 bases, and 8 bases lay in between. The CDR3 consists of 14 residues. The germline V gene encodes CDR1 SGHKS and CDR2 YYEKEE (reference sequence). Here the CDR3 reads CASSLAIQTGELFF. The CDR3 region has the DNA TGTGCCAGCAGCTTGGCCATCCAAACCGGGGAGCTGTTTTTT.

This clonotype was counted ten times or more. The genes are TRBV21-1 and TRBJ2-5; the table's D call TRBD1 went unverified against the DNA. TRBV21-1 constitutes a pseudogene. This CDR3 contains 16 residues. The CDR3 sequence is CASSSPGQGILETQYF. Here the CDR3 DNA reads TGTGCCAGCAGCAGTCCGGGACAGGGGATTTTAGAGACCCAGTACTTC.

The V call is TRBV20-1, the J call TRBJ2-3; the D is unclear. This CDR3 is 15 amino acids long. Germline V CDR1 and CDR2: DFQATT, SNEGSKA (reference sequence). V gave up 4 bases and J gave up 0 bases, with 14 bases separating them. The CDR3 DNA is TGCAGTGCTATCAACCCTCAAGAGAGCACAGATACGCAGTATTTT. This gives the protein CSAINPQESTDTQYF.

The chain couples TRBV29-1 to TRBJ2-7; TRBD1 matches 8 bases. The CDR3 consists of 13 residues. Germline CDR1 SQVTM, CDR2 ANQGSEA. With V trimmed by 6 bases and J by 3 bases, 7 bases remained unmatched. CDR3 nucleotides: TGCAGCGTAGACAGGGGTCGGGGCTACGAGCAGTACTTC. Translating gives CSVDRGRGYEQYF.

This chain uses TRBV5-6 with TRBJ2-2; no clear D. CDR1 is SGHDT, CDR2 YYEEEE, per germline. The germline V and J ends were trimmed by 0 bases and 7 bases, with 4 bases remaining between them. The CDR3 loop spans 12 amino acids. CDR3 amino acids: CASSLGIGELFF. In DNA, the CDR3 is TGTGCCAGCAGCTTGGGGATCGGGGAGCTGTTTTTT.

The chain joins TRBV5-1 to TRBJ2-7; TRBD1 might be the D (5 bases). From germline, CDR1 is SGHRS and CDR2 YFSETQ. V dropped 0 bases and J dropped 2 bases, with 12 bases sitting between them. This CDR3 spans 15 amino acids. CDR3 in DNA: TGCGCCAGCAGCTTGGTGCAGGGCGCTCCCTACGAGCAGTACTTC. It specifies CASSLVQGAPYEQYF.

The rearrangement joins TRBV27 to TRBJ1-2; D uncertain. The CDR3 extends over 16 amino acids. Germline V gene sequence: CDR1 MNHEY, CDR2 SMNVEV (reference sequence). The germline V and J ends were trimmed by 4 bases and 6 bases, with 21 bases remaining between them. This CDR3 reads CASSYTDPFKDHGYTF. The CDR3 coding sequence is TGTGCCAGCAGTTATACCGACCCATTTAAGGACCATGGCTACACCTTC.

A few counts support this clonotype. The CDR3 nucleotides are TGTGCCAGCAGCCAAAGGACAGGGTACACCGGGGAGCTGTTTTTT. Protein product: CASSQRTGYTGELFF. This sequence joins TRBV14 and TRBJ2-2, with TRBD1 identical over 8 bases. CDR1 and CDR2 from the germline V gene are SGHDN and FVKESK. The CDR3 covers 15 residues. With V trimmed by 2 bases and J by 3 bases, 2 bases remained unmatched.

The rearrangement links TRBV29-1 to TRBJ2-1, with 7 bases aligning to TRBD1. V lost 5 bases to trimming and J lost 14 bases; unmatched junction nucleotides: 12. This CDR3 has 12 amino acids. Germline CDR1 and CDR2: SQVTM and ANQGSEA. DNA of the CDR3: TGCAGCGTTCGCAACAGGGGCTGGCCGGAGTTCTTC. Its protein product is CSVRNRGWPEFF.

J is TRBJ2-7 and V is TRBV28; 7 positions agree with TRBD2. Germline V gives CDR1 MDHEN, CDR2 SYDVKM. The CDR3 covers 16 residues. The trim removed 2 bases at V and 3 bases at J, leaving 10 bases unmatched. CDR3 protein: CASSLSSVLADYEQYF. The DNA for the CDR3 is TGTGCCAGCAGTTTAAGTTCGGTTCTAGCGGACTACGAGCAGTACTTC.

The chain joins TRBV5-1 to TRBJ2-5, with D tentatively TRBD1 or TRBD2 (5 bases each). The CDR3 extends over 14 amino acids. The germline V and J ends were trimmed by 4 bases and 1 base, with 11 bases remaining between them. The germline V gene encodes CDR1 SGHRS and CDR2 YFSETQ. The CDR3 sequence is CASSQWDGQETQYF. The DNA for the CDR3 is TGCGCCAGCAGCCAATGGGACGGCCAAGAGACCCAGTACTTC.

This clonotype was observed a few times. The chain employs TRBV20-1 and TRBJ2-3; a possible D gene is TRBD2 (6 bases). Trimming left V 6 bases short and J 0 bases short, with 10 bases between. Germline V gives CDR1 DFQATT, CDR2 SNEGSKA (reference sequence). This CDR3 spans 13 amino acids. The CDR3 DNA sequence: TGCAGTGCCCCGGGGGTGAGCACAGATACGCAGTATTTT. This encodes CSAPGVSTDTQYF.

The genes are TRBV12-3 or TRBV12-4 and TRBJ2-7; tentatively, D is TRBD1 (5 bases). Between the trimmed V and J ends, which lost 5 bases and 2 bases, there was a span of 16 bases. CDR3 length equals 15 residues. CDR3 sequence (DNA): TGTGCCAGCAGTGCTATCGGACACCTTCCCTACGAGCAGTACTTC. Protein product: CASSAIGHLPYEQYF.

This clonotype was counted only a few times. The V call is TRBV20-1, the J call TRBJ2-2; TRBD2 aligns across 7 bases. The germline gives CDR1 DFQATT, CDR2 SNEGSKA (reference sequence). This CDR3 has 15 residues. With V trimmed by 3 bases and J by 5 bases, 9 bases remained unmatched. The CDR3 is CSARSDPGGTGELFF. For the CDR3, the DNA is TGCAGTGCTAGGTCGGACCCCGGGGGGACCGGGGAGCTGTTTTTT.

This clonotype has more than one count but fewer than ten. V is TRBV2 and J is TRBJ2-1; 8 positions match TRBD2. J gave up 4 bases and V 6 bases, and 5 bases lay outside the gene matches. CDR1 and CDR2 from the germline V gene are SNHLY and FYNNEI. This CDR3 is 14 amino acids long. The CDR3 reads CASSGLAEYNEQFF. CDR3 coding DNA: TGTGCCAGCAGCGGACTAGCAGAGTACAATGAGCAGTTCTTC.

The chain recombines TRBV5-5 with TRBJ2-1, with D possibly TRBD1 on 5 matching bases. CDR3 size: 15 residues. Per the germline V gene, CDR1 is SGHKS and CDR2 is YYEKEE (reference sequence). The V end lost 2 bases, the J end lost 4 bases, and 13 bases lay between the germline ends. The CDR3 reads CASSLQDLGYNEQFF. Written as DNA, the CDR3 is TGTGCCAGCAGCTTACAGGACCTCGGGTACAATGAGCAGTTCTTC.

This CDR3 is CASSRYAGELFF. Here the CDR3 DNA reads TGTGCCAGCAGCCGCTACGCCGGGGAGCTGTTTTTT. This rearrangement joins TRBV11-2 to TRBJ2-2, with D uncertain. The V end lost 5 bases, the J end lost 6 bases, and 7 bases lay between the germline ends. The CDR3 extends over 12 amino acids. The germline CDR1 and CDR2 sequences are SGHAT and FQNNGV.

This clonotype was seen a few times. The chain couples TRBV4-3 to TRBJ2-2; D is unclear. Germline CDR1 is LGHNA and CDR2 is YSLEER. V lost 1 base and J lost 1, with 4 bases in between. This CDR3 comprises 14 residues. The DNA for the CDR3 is TGCGCCAGCAGCCAAGTCCAGAACACCGGGGAGCTGTTTTTT. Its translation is CASSQVQNTGELFF.

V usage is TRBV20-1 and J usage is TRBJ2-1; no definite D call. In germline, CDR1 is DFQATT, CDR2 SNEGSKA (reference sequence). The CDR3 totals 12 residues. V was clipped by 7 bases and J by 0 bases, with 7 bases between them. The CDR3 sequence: CSGYSSYNEQFF. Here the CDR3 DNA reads TGCAGTGGGTACAGCTCCTACAATGAGCAGTTCTTC.

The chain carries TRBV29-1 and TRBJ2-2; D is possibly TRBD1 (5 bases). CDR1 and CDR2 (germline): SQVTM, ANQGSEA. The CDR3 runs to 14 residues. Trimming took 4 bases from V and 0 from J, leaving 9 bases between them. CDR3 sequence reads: CSVGEGANTGELFF. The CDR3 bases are TGCAGCGTTGGGGAAGGGGCGAACACCGGGGAGCTGTTTTTT.

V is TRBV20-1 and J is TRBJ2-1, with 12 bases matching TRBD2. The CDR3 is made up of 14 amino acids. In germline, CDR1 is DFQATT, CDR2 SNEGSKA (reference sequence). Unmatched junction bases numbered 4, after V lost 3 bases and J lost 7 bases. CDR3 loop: CSASTSGRRNEQFF. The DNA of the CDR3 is TGCAGTGCTAGTACTAGCGGGAGGAGGAATGAGCAGTTCTTC.